This T cell receptor (beta chain) came from a study of identical twins. Study-wide results and limits: Donors were not followed over many years; analysis was cross-sectional.

One entry per CDR3 protein, called by TCRdb with MiXCR from the 5' RACE reads. Of 450,000 or so distinct CDR3 sequences detected, approximately 15% appear once; the ten largest clones hold approximately 0.98%. Of note for this clonotype: The target antigen is unknown.

Healthy Caucasians provided all donations. These data were also filed under a second study, of yellow fever vaccine responses in identical twins. That paper states: Vaccine T cell responses of twins reportedly seemed partly convergent and partly personalized.

Specimen: CD4+ T cells sorted from blood. This clonotype originated in a woman under 30 in good health.

The chain's CDR3 is CASSFPGQQETQYF. CDR3 DNA: TGTGCCAGCAGCTTCCCGGGACAGCAAGAGACCCAGTACTTC. This chain joins TRBV7-2 and TRBJ2-5, with 7 positions matching TRBD1. There are 14 residues in the CDR3. Germline CDR1 reads SGHTA; CDR2 reads FQGNSA. Trimming took 3 bases from V and 2 from J; bases not matched to a gene: 3.